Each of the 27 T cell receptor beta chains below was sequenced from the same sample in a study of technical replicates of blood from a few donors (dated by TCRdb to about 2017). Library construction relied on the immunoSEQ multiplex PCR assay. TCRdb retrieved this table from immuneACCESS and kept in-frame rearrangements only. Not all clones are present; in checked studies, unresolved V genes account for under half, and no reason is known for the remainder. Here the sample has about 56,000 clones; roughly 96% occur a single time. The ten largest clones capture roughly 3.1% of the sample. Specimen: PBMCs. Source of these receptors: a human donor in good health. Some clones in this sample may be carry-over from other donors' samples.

Here the CDR3 reads CASSVGLAGELFF. CDR3 nucleotides: TGTGCCAGCAGCGTAGGACTGGCCGGGGAGCTGTTTTTT. The rearrangement uses TRBV9 and TRBJ2-2; D uncertain. Germline assignment: CDR1 SGDLS and CDR2 YYNGEE. Between the trimmed V and J ends, which lost 0 bases and 6 bases, there was a span of 6 bases. The CDR3 loop spans 13 amino acids.

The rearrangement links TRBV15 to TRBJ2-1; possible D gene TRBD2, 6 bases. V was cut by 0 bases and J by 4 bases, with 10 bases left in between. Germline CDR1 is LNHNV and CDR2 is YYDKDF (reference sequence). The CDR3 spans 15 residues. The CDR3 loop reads CATSRDRGTYNEQFF. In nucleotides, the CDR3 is TGTGCCACCAGCAGAGATCGCGGGACTTACAATGAGCAGTTCTTC. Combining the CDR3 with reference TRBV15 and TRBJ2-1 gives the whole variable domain DAMVIQNPRYQVTQFGKPVTLSCSQTLNHNVMYWYQQKSSQAPKLLFHYYDKDFNNEADTPDNFQSRRPNTSFCFLDIRSPGLGDTAMYLCATSRDRGTYNEQFFGPGTRLTVL.

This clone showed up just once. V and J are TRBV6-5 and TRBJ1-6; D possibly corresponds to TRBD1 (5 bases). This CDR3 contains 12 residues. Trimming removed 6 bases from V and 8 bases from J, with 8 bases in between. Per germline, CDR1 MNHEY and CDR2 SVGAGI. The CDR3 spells CASSQGDSPLHF. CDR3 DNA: TGTGCCAGCAGCCAAGGGGATTCACCCCTCCACTTT.

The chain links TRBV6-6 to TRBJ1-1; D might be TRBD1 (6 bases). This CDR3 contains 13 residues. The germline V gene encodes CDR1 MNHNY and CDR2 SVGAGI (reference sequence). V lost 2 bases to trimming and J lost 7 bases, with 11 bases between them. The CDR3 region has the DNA TGTGCCAGCAGTTACACAACAGGGAGTGAAGCTTTCTTT. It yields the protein CASSYTTGSEAFF.

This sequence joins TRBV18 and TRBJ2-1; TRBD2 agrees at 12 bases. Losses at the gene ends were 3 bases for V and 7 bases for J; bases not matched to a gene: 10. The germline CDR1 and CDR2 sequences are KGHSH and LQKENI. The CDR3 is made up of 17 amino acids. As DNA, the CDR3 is TGTGCCAGCTCACCCCAGCCCCAGGGACTAGCGGGTAATGAGCAGTTCTTC. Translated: CASSPQPQGLAGNEQFF.

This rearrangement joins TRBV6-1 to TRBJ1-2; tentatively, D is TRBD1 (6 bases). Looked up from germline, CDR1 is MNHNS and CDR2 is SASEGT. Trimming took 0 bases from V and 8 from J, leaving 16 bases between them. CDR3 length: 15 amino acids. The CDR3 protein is CASSEAQSGTSGYTF. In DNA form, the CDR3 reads TGTGCCAGCAGTGAAGCCCAAAGTGGGACATCCGGCTACACCTTC.

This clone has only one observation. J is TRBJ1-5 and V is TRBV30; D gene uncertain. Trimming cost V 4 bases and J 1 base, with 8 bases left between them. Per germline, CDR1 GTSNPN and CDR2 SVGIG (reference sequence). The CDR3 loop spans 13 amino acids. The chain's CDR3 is CAWTTESNQPQHF. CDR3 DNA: TGTGCCTGGACTACAGAGAGCAATCAGCCCCAGCATTTT.

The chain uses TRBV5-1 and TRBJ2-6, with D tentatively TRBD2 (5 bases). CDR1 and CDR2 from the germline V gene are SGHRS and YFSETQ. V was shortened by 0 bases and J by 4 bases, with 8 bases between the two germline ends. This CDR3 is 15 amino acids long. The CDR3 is CASSLGDYGANVLTF. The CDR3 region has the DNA TGCGCCAGCAGCTTGGGAGACTACGGGGCCAACGTCCTGACTTTC.

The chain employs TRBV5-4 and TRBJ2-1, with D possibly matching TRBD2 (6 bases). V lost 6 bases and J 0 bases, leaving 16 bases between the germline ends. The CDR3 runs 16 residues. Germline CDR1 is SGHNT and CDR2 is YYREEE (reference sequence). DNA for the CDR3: TGTGCCAGCAACAGAGCGGGTTCCATCTCCTACAATGAGCAGTTCTTC. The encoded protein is CASNRAGSISYNEQFF.

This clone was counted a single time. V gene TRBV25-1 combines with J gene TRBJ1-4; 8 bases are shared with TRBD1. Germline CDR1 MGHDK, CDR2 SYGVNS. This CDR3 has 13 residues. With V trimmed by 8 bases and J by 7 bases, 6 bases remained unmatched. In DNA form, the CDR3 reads TGTGCCAGCTCCCAGGGGGCGCGTGAAAAACTGTTTTTT. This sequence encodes CASSQGAREKLFF.

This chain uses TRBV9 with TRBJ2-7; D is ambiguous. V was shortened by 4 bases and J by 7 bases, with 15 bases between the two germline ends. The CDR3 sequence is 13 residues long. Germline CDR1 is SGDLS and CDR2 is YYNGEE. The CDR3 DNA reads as TGTGCCAGCAGCCAAACGGGTGGTGGTGAGCAGTACTTC. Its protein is CASSQTGGGEQYF.

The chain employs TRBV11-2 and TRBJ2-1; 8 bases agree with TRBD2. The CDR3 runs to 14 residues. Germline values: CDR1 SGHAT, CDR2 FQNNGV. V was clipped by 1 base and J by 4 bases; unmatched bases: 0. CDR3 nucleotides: TGTGCCAGCAGCTTAGCGGGAGGGTACAATGAGCAGTTCTTC. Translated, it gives CASSLAGGYNEQFF.

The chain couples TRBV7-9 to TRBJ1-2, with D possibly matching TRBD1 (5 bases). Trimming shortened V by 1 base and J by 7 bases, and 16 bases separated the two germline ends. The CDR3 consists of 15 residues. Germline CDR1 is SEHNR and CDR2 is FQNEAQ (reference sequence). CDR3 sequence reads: CASSLGGLAGSGYTF. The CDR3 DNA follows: TGTGCCAGCAGCTTAGGGGGACTGGCTGGGAGTGGCTACACCTTC.

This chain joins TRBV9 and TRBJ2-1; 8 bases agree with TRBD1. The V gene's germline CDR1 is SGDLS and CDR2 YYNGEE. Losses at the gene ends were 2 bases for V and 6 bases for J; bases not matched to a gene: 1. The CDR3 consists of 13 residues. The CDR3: CASSVGTGNEQFF. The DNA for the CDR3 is TGTGCCAGCAGCGTTGGGACAGGCAATGAGCAGTTCTTC. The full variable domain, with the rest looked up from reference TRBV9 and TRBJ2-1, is DSGVTQTPKHLITATGQRVTLRCSPRSGDLSVYWYQQSLDQGLQFLIQYYNGEERAKGNILERFSAQQFPDLHSELNLSSLELGDSALYFCASSVGTGNEQFFGPGTRLTVL.

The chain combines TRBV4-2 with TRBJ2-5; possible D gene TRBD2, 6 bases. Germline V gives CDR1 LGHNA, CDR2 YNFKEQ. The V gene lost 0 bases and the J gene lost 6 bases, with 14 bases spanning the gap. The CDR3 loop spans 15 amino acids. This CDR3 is CASSQDWDSHQTQYF. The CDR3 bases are TGTGCCAGCAGCCAAGATTGGGACTCTCACCAGACCCAGTACTTC.

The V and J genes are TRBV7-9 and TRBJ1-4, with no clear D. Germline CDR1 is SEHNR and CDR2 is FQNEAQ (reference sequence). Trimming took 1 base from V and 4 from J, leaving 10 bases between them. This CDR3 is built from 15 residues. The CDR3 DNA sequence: TGTGCCAGCAGCTTAGGCCAGGTCAATAATGAAAAACTGTTTTTT. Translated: CASSLGQVNNEKLFF.

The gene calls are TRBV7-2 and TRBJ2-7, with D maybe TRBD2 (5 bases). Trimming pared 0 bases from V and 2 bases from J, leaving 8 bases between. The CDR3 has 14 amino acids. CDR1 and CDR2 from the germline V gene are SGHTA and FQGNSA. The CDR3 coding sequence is TGTGCCAGCAGCTTAGCTAGCGCCGCCTACGAGCAGTACTTC. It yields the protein CASSLASAAYEQYF.

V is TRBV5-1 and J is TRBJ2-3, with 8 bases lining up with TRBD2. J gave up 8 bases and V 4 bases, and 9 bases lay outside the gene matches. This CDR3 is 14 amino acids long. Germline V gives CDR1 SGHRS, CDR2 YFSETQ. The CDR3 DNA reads TGCGCCAGCAGCCCGGGACTAGGTAAGGTTACGCAGTATTTT. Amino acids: CASSPGLGKVTQYF.

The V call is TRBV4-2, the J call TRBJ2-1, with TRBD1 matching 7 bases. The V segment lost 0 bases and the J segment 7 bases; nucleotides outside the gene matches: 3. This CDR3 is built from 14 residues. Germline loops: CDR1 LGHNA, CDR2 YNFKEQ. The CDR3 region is CASSQEGQRNEQFF. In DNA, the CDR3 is TGTGCCAGCAGCCAAGAGGGACAGAGGAATGAGCAGTTCTTC.

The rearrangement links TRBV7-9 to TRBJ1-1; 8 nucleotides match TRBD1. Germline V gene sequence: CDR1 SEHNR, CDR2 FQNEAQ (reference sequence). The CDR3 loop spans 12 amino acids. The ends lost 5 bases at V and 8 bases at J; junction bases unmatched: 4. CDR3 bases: TGTGCCAGCAGCCCCAGGGGGCGGGAAGCTTTCTTT. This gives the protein CASSPRGREAFF.

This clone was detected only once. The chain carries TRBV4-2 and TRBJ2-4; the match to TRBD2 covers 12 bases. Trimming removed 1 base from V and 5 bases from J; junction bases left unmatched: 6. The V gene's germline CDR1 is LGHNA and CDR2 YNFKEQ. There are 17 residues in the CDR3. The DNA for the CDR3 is TGTGCCAGCAGCCAAGGGCTAGCGGGAGGGCCCGAAAACATTCAGTACTTC. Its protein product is CASSQGLAGGPENIQYF.

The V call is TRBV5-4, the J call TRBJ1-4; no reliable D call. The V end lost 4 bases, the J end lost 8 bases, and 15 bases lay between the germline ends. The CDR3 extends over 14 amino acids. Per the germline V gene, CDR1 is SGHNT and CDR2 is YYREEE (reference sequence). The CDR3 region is CASSLGPQSEKLFF. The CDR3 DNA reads TGTGCCAGCAGCCTTGGGCCGCAGAGCGAAAAACTGTTTTTT.

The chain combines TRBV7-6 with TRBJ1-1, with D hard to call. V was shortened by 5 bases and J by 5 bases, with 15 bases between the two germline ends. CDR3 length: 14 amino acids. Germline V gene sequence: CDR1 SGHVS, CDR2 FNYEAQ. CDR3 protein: CASSPQNGLTEAFF. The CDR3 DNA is TGTGCCAGCAGCCCACAGAACGGACTGACTGAAGCTTTCTTT. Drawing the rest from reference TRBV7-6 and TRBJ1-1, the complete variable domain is GAGVSQSPRYKVTKRGQDVALRCDPISGHVSLYWYRQALGQGPEFLTYFNYEAQQDKSGLPNDRFSAERPEGSISTLTIQRTEQRDSAMYRCASSPQNGLTEAFFGQGTRLTVV.

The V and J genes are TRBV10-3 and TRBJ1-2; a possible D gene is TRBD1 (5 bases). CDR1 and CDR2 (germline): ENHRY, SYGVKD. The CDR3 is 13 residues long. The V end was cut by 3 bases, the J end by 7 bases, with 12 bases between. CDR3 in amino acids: CAISDPRDSGYTF. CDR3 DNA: TGTGCCATCAGTGACCCCCGGGACTCTGGCTACACCTTC.

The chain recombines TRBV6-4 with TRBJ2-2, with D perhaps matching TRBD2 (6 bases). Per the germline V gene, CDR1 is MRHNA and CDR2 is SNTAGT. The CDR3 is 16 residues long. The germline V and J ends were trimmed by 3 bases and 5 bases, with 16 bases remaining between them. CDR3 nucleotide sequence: TGTGCCAGCAGTGAGGGCTCTAGCGAGGTGACCGGGGAGCTGTTTTTT. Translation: CASSEGSSEVTGELFF.

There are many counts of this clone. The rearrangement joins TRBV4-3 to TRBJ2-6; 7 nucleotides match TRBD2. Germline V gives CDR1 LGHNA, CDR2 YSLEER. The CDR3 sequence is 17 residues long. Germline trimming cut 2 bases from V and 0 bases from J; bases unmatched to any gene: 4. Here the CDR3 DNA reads TGCGCCAGCAGCCAACCTTCTAGCGGCTCTGGGGCCAACGTCCTGACTTTC. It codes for CASSQPSSGSGANVLTF.

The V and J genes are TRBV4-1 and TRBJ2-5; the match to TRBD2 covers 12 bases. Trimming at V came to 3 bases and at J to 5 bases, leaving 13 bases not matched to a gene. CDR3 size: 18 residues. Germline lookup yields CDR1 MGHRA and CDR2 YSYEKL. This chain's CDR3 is CASSHVPSLAGGQETQYF. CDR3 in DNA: TGCGCCAGCAGCCATGTCCCATCACTAGCGGGGGGTCAGGAGACCCAGTACTTC.